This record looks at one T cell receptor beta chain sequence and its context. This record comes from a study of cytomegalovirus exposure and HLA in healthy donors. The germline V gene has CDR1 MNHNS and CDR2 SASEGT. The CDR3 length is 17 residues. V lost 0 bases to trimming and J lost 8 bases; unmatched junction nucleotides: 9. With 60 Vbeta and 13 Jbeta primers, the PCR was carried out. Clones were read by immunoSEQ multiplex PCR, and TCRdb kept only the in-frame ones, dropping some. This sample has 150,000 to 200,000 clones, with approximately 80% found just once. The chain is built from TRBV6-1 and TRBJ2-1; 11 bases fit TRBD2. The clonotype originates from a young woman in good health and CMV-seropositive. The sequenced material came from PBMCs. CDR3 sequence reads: CASSEARASGGKDEQFF. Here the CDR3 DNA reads TGTGCCAGCAGTGAAGCGCGGGCTAGCGGGGGGAAAGATGAGCAGTTCTTC.